The 6 T cell receptor beta chains below come from one sample, sequenced in a study of shared clonotypes between healthy human individuals. The repertoire was sequenced with immunoSEQ multiplex PCR; TCRdb's copy has only in-frame clones and lacks some. This sample has roughly 1.5 million clones, with nearly 99% found just once. The sequenced material came from naive CD4+ T cells sorted from blood. The subset: CD45RA+ positively selected. The receptor set was obtained from a man younger than 45 in good health.

The chain joins TRBV29-1 to TRBJ2-5; 7 bases agree with TRBD2. CDR1 is SQVTM and CDR2 is ANQGSEA in the germline V gene. The CDR3 length is 12 residues. The junction had 5 bases not matched to a gene; V was cut back by 7 bases and J by 3 bases. The CDR3 is CSAWGGEETQYF. The CDR3 DNA reads as TGCAGCGCCTGGGGAGGGGAAGAGACCCAGTACTTC.

The chain has TRBV20-1 and TRBJ2-1, with D unresolved. Trimming left V 6 bases short and J 14 bases short, with 14 bases between. The CDR3 spans 10 residues. Germline lookup yields CDR1 DFQATT and CDR2 SNEGSKA (reference sequence). As DNA, the CDR3 is TGCAGTGCCCCGAGACCATGGGAGTTCTTC. Protein: CSAPRPWEFF.

The chain joins TRBV5-1 to TRBJ2-7; possibly TRBD2 for D (6 bases). Looked up from germline, CDR1 is SGHRS and CDR2 is YFSETQ. Trimming cost V 3 bases and J 0 bases, with 19 bases left between them. CDR3 size: 17 residues. CDR3 bases: TGCGCCAGCAGCTCGGACCCTCTAGCGCTGAGCTCCTACGAGCAGTACTTC. This encodes CASSSDPLALSSYEQYF.

The gene calls are TRBV5-5 and TRBJ2-1; D may correspond to TRBD1 or TRBD2 (5 bases each). V was shortened by 0 bases and J by 11 bases, with 6 bases between the two germline ends. There are 11 residues in the CDR3. Germline CDR1 is SGHKS and CDR2 is YYEKEE (reference sequence). This CDR3 is CASSLVGQQFF. The CDR3 nucleotides read TGTGCCAGCAGCTTGGTGGGACAGCAGTTCTTC.

The V gene is TRBV2, the J gene TRBJ2-3; D is unresolved. The V gene's germline CDR1 is SNHLY and CDR2 FYNNEI. The ends were cut back, 4 bases at V and 1 base at J, with 9 bases in the middle. This CDR3 is built from 14 residues. CDR3 protein: CASSGTAGTDTQYF. CDR3 coding DNA: TGTGCCAGCAGTGGAACAGCAGGCACAGATACGCAGTATTTT.

The gene calls are TRBV2 and TRBJ2-2; D may be TRBD2 (5 bases). The CDR3 sequence is 15 residues long. Germline loops: CDR1 SNHLY, CDR2 FYNNEI. The ends were cut back, 6 bases at V and 3 bases at J, with 14 bases in the middle. The CDR3 sequence is CASRVTTGYTGELFF. The DNA for the CDR3 is TGTGCCAGCAGGGTGACTACGGGTTACACCGGGGAGCTGTTTTTT.